The 22 T cell receptor beta chains presented below share a single source sample, sequenced in a study of T-cell reconstitution after alpha-beta-depleted transplantation in children. It was with unique molecular identifiers that the TCRbeta library was prepared. TCRdb re-analysed the PCR reads in MiXCR, keeping a single row per CDR3 protein. The table shows 450,000 to 600,000 distinct CDR3 sequences, with over 10% occurring only once. The sequences come from PBMCs, mostly from graft donor cells, collected 360 days after TCRalphabeta/CD19-depleted stem cell transplant. These receptors all come from a male patient younger than 18 who had a stem cell transplant for acute myeloid leukemia, so the T cells may come from the graft donor.

The chain has TRBV20-1 and TRBJ2-3; the match to TRBD2 covers 14 bases. Germline lookup yields CDR1 DFQATT and CDR2 SNEGSKA (reference sequence). The CDR3 runs to 19 residues. Losses at the gene ends were 5 bases for V and 5 bases for J; bases not matched to a gene: 18. CDR3 residues: CSAEGRLAGGGNLVDTQYF. In DNA form, the CDR3 reads TGCAGTGCTGAAGGGAGACTAGCGGGAGGGGGTAATTTAGTAGATACGCAGTATTTT.

This clonotype was found many times. The chain employs TRBV7-3 and TRBJ2-1; D unclear. V was pared by 3 bases and J by 7 bases, with 16 bases between. The CDR3 is made up of 15 amino acids. Germline V gene data show CDR1 as SGHTA and CDR2 as FQGTGA. CDR3 protein: CASSFRPTQWNEQFF. The CDR3 nucleotides read TGTGCCAGCAGCTTTAGACCGACTCAGTGGAATGAGCAGTTCTTC. Full variable domain (rest looked up from reference TRBV7-3 and TRBJ2-1): GAGVSQTPSNKVTEKGKYVELRCDPISGHTALYWYRQSLGQGPEFLIYFQGTGAADDSGLPNDRFFAVRPEGSVSTLKIQRTERGDSAVYLCASSFRPTQWNEQFFGPGTRLTVL.

This clonotype was seen a handful of times. The V gene is TRBV11-2, the J gene TRBJ2-2; 9 bases match TRBD2. Germline V gene lookup returns CDR1 SGHAT and CDR2 FQNNGV. CDR3 length equals 16 residues. The junction had 5 bases not matched to a gene; V was cut back by 5 bases and J by 1 base. This CDR3 reads CASSTHSGRNTGELFF. CDR3 DNA: TGTGCCAGCAGCACCCATAGCGGGAGGAACACCGGGGAGCTGTTTTTT.

The CDR3 DNA reads as TGCAGTGCTAGAGGGGTGCCCGCGGGTGAAGCTTTCTTT. Protein: CSARGVPAGEAFF. The chain combines TRBV20-1 with TRBJ1-1; D not certain. The V gene's germline CDR1 is DFQATT and CDR2 SNEGSKA (reference sequence). Trimming took off 1 base at V and 7 bases at J, with 13 bases between the two ends. The CDR3 is 13 amino acids.

The CDR3 region is CASSGLAGRGGYSYNEQFF. CDR3 sequence (DNA): TGTGCCAGCAGCGGACTAGCGGGGAGAGGGGGTTACTCCTACAATGAGCAGTTCTTC. This rearrangement joins TRBV25-1 to TRBJ2-1; the match to TRBD2 covers 12 bases. In germline, CDR1 is MGHDK, CDR2 SYGVNS. The trim removed 6 bases at V and 0 bases at J, leaving 12 bases unmatched. The CDR3 has 19 amino acids.

This clonotype has a handful of counts. The chain is built from TRBV4-3 and TRBJ2-4; 8 nucleotides align to TRBD1. The germline gives CDR1 LGHNA, CDR2 YSLEER. Trimming removed 0 bases from V and 5 bases from J; junction bases left unmatched: 0. The length of the CDR3 is 14 residues. The CDR3 nucleotides are TGCGCCAGCAGCCAAGAGGACAGGGAAAACATTCAGTACTTC. Translated: CASSQEDRENIQYF.

The sample holds a few counts of this clonotype. The rearrangement joins TRBV6-2 or TRBV6-3 to TRBJ2-7, with TRBD2 as a possible D gene (5 bases). This CDR3 region has 11 residues. The germline V gene has CDR1 MNHEY and CDR2 SVGEGT. Trimming removed 6 bases from V and 7 bases from J, with 10 bases in between. CDR3 sequence reads: CASSDSGEQYF. The CDR3, as DNA: TGTGCCAGCAGCGACTCGGGAGAGCAGTACTTC.

The chain links TRBV7-9 to TRBJ2-7; 7 positions agree with TRBD2. CDR3 length: 14 amino acids. CDR1 and CDR2 (germline): SEHNR, FQNEAQ (reference sequence). V shed 1 base and J 6 bases; nucleotides not matched to a gene: 6. The CDR3 DNA sequence: TGTGCCAGCAGCTTAGGTCGGACTAGGGGCGAGCAGTACTTC. Translated: CASSLGRTRGEQYF.

The chain couples TRBV6-2 or TRBV6-3 to TRBJ2-7, with D possibly matching TRBD2 (6 bases). Germline V gives CDR1 MNHEY, CDR2 SVGEGT. The CDR3 runs 14 residues. Deletions cut 4 bases from V and 7 bases from J, with 17 bases between. The CDR3 sequence is CASSSVPGLREQYF. The CDR3 bases are TGTGCCAGCAGTTCCGTCCCGGGACTGAGAGAGCAGTACTTC.

The rearrangement links TRBV20-1 to TRBJ2-5; 7 bases match TRBD2. CDR3 length: 14 amino acids. Germline V gene sequence: CDR1 DFQATT, CDR2 SNEGSKA (reference sequence). The V segment lost 7 bases and the J segment 2 bases; nucleotides outside the gene matches: 10. In nucleotides, the CDR3 is TGCAGTGTTCAACTAGCGCCCATACAAGAGACCCAGTACTTC. It specifies CSVQLAPIQETQYF.

This clonotype was detected a few times. J is TRBJ1-2 and V is TRBV5-1; TRBD1 might be the D (5 bases). V was clipped by 9 bases and J by 8 bases, with 17 bases between them. Germline V CDR1 and CDR2: SGHRS, YFSETQ. The CDR3 runs to 12 residues. CDR3 sequence (DNA): TGCGCCACCGGGGACGGTCCTCAAGGCTACACCTTC. Its protein product is CATGDGPQGYTF.

The V call is TRBV28, the J call TRBJ2-5; TRBD1 matches at 9 bases. Trimming at V came to 3 bases and at J to 7 bases, leaving 3 bases not matched to a gene. The CDR3 totals 13 residues. Germline values: CDR1 MDHEN, CDR2 SYDVKM. CDR3 sequence reads: CASSFRDRATQYF. The CDR3 DNA sequence: TGTGCCAGCAGTTTTAGGGACAGGGCGACCCAGTACTTC.

The chain uses TRBV24-1 and TRBJ2-2; TRBD1 might be the D (5 bases). CDR1 KGHDR and CDR2 SFDVKD come from the germline V gene. V lost 5 bases, J lost 6 bases, and 6 bases lay in between. The CDR3 has 12 residues. The CDR3 region has the DNA TGTGCCACCAGTGCAGGGCCCGGGGAGCTGTTTTTT. Its protein is CATSAGPGELFF.

Worth noting for this clonotype: The conserved closing phenylalanine or tryptophan is absent in this CDR3, likely reflecting a read error. CDR3 in amino acids: CASSEGLAGGEQYC. The DNA for the CDR3 is TGTGCCAGCAGTGAGGGACTAGCGGGAGGCGAGCAGTACTGC. The chain uses TRBV6-1 and TRBJ2-7, with 15 bases matching TRBD2. The CDR3 has 14 amino acids. The V gene's germline CDR1 is MNHNS and CDR2 SASEGT. Losses at the gene ends were 3 bases for V and 6 bases for J; bases not matched to a gene: 0.

This clonotype has only a few counts. The chain has TRBV12-3 or TRBV12-4 and TRBJ2-1; TRBD2 matches 7 bases. V was clipped by 1 base and J by 3 bases; unmatched bases: 6. The CDR3 loop spans 16 amino acids. CDR3 nucleotide sequence: TGTGCCAGCAGTTTAGTTTGGGGGGGGTTCTACAATGAGCAGTTCTTC. Translated, it gives CASSLVWGGFYNEQFF.

The V gene is TRBV30, the J gene TRBJ2-3; 9 positions match TRBD1. V trimming: 4 bases; J trimming: 10 bases; junction bases outside the gene matches: 18. This CDR3 contains 16 residues. CDR1 GTSNPN and CDR2 SVGIG come from the germline V gene (reference sequence). CDR3 DNA: TGTGCCTGGATTCACGCCGGGACAGGGAGGACGGTTTCGCAGTATTTT. This gives the protein CAWIHAGTGRTVSQYF.

For this clonotype: One junction end disagrees with the germline gene, perhaps due to a read error. The chain is built from TRBV20-1 and TRBJ2-2; either TRBD1 or TRBD2 may supply D (6 bases each). Germline V CDR1 and CDR2: DFQATT, SNEGSKA (reference sequence). The CDR3 is 13 residues long. The CDR3 region is CCAGLGAGGELFF. Here the CDR3 DNA reads TGCTGTGCGGGGCTGGGGGCCGGCGGGGAGCTGTTTTTT.

This clonotype was picked up a small number of times. V usage is TRBV7-2 and J usage is TRBJ1-3, with D possibly being TRBD1 (6 bases). Germline V gene sequence: CDR1 SGHTA, CDR2 FQGNSA. V lost 5 bases and J 0 bases, leaving 14 bases between the germline ends. This CDR3 has 16 amino acids. CDR3 bases: TGTGCCAGCAGCCCCCAGGGGTTCTCCTCTGGAAACACCATATATTTT. It is translated as CASSPQGFSSGNTIYF. The full variable domain, completed using reference TRBV7-2 and TRBJ1-3, is GAGVSQSPSNKVTEKGKDVELRCDPISGHTALYWYRQSLGQGLEFLIYFQGNSAPDKSGLPSDRFSAERTGGSVSTLTIQRTQQEDSAVYLCASSPQGFSSGNTIYFGEGSWLTVV.

This clonotype was seen a handful of times. The rearrangement links TRBV5-1 to TRBJ1-1, with D uncertain. The CDR3 loop spans 13 amino acids. Looked up from germline, CDR1 is SGHRS and CDR2 is YFSETQ. V lost 7 bases, J lost 8 bases, and 18 bases lay in between. The CDR3 is CASSTPNAGEAFF. The CDR3 bases are TGCGCCAGCTCGACTCCTAATGCGGGAGAAGCTTTCTTT.

This rearrangement joins TRBV27 to TRBJ2-7; a weak D match, TRBD1 (5 bases). The CDR3 is 15 amino acids. Germline V gene lookup returns CDR1 MNHEY and CDR2 SMNVEV (reference sequence). The germline V and J ends were trimmed by 5 bases and 0 bases, with 14 bases remaining between them. CDR3 residues: CASSPQGPSSYEQYF. In DNA, the CDR3 is TGTGCCAGCAGTCCCCAGGGCCCGAGCTCCTACGAGCAGTACTTC.

This clonotype showed up many times. The V call is TRBV25-1, the J call TRBJ2-7, with D possibly being TRBD1 (6 bases). The germline V gene has CDR1 MGHDK and CDR2 SYGVNS. The CDR3 is made up of 12 amino acids. Trimming shortened V by 6 bases and J by 6 bases, and 12 bases separated the two germline ends. Here the CDR3 reads CASSLQGFEQYF. The CDR3, as DNA: TGTGCCAGCAGCCTACAGGGTTTCGAGCAGTACTTC.

The chain has TRBV5-1 and TRBJ1-4, with D possibly TRBD1 on 5 matching bases. The CDR3 has 15 amino acids. Between the trimmed V and J ends, which lost 2 bases and 8 bases, there was a span of 16 bases. Germline assignment: CDR1 SGHRS and CDR2 YFSETQ. The CDR3 reads CASSLGRPGREKLFF. The CDR3 coding sequence is TGCGCCAGCAGCTTAGGTCGGCCAGGGCGAGAAAAACTGTTTTTT.